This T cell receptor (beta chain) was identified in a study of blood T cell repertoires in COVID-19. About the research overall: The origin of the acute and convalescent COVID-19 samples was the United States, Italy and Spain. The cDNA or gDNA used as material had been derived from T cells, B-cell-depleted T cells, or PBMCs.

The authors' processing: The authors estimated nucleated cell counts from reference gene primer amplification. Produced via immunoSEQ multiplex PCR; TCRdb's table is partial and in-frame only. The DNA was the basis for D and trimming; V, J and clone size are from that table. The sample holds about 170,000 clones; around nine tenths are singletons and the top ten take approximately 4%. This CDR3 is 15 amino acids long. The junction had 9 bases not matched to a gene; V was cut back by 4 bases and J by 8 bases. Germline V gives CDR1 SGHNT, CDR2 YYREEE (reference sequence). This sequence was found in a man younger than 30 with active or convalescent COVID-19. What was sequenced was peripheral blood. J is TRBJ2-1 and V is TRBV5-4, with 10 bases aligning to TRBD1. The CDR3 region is CASSPGQGNPYEQFF. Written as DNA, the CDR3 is TGTGCCAGCAGCCCGGGACAGGGGAATCCCTATGAGCAGTTCTTC.